This T cell receptor beta chain comes out of a study of T cell changes during pregnancy in multiple sclerosis. CDR1 KGHSH and CDR2 LQKENI come from the germline V gene. CDR3 length: 16 residues. Trimming left V 3 bases short and J 5 bases short, with 19 bases between. TCRdb keeps only in-frame clones here, not all; method: immunoSEQ multiplex PCR. Of 75,000 to 80,000 clones in the sample, approximately 94% were seen once. The chain combines TRBV18 with TRBJ1-2, with D perhaps matching TRBD1 (6 bases). Sequencing was performed on peripheral blood, taken after pregnancy. The receptor's source is a female donor in good health, enrolled as a control in a pregnancy study. The CDR3 loop reads CASSPYSGEGGYGYTF. CDR3 DNA: TGTGCCAGCTCACCTTACTCAGGGGAAGGGGGTTATGGCTACACCTTC. Filled out from reference TRBV18 and TRBJ1-2, the complete variable domain reads NAGVMQNPRHLVRRRGQEARLRCSPMKGHSHVYWYRQLPEEGLKFMVYLQKENIIDESGMPKERFSAEFPKEGPSILRIQQVVRGDSAAYFCASSPYSGEGGYGYTFGSGTRLTVV.